The sequence of this TCR beta chain was determined in a study of blood T cell repertoires in COVID-19. Looking at the study overall: Material from acute and convalescent COVID-19 was sourced from the United States, Italy and Spain.

Germline V gene sequence: CDR1 SGHTA, CDR2 FQGNSA. The J segment lost 5 bases and the V segment lost 6 bases, leaving 8 bases of the junction unmatched. The CDR3 has 17 amino acids. In the study's own analysis: Scientists estimated how many nucleated cells there were by amplifying reference gene primers. This table comes from immunoSEQ multiplex PCR, and its TCRdb copy is limited to in-frame clones, with some not included. V and J calls and clone size are those listed in that table; D and trimming were worked out from the DNA. Altogether over 200,000 clones are present, 80% to 85% being singletons, with the ten largest covering approximately 5%.

The specimen was peripheral blood. The chain couples TRBV7-2 to TRBJ2-2; 14 nucleotides match TRBD2. This receptor was identified in a human donor in a cohort sampled during active COVID-19. CDR3 in DNA: TGTGCCAGCAGGCTTTCCGGGACTAGCGGGAGAACCGGGGAGCTGTTTTTT. Protein sequence: CASRLSGTSGRTGELFF.